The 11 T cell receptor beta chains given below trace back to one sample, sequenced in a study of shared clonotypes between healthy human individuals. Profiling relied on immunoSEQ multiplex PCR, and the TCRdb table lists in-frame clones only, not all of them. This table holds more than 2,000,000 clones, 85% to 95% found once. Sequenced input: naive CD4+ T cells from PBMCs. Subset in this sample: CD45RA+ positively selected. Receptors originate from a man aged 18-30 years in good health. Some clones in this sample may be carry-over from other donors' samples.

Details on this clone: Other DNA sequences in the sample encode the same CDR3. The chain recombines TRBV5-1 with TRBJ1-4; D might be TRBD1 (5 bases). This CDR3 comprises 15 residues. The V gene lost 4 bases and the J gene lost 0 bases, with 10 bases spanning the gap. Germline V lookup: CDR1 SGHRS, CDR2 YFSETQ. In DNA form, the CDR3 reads TGCGCCAGCAGCCTGGGGGGTGCAACTAATGAAAAACTGTTTTTT. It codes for CASSLGGATNEKLFF.

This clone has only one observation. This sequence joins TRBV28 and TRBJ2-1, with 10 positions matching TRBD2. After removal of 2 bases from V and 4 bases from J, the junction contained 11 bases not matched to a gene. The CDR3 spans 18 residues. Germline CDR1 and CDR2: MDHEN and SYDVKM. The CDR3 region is CASSLLLSLAGKYNEQFF. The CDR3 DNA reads TGTGCCAGCAGTTTACTCCTCTCACTAGCGGGAAAATACAATGAGCAGTTCTTC.

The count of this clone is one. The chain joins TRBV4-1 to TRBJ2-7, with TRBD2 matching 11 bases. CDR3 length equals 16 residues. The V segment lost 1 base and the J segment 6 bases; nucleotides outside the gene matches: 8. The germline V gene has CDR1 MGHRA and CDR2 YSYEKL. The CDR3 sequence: CASSQAGSGRAGEQYF. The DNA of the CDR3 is TGCGCCAGCAGCCAAGCTGGTAGCGGGAGGGCCGGCGAGCAGTACTTC.

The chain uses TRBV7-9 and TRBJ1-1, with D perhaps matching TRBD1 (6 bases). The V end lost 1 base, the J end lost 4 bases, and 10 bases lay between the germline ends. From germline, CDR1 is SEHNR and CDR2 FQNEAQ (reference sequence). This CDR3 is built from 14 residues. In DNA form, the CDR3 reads TGTGCCAGCAGCTTAGTAGACAGGACCACTGAAGCTTTCTTT. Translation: CASSLVDRTTEAFF.

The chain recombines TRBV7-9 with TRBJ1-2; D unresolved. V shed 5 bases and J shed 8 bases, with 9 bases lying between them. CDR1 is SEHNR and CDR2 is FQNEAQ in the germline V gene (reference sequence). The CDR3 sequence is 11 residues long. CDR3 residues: CASSREVGYTF. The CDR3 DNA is TGTGCCAGCAGCCGCGAGGTGGGCTACACCTTC.

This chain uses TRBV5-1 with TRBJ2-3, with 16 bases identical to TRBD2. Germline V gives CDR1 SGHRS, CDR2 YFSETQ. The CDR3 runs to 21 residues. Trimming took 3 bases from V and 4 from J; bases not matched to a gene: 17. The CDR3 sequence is CASSWRNTRGLAGGPADTQYF. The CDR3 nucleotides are TGCGCCAGCAGCTGGCGTAACACAAGGGGACTAGCGGGAGGGCCGGCAGATACGCAGTATTTT.

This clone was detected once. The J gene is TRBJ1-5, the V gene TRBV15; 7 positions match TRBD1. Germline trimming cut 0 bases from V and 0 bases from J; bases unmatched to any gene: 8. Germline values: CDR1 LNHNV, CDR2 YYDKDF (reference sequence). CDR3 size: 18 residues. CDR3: CATSRDSGTDYSNQPQHF. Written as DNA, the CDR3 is TGTGCCACCAGCAGAGACTCGGGGACAGATTATAGCAATCAGCCCCAGCATTTT.

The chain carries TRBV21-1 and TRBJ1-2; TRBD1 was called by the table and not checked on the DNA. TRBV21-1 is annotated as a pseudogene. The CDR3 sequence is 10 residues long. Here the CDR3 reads CASSRDTGSF. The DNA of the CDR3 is TGTGCCAGCAGCCGAGACACAGGGAGCTTC.

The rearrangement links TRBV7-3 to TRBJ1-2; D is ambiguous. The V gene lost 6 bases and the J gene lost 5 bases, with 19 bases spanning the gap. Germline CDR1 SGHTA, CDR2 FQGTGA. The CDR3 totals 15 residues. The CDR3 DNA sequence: TGTGCCAGCAGTTTCAGATTAGGGAGTGGATATGGCTACACCTTC. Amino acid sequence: CASSFRLGSGYGYTF.

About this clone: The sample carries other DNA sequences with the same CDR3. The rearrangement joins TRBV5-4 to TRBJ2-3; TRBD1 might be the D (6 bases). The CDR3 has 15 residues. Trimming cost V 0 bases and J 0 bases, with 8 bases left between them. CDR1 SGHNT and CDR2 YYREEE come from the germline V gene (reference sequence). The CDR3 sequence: CASSLAGASTDTQYF. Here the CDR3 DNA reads TGTGCCAGCAGCTTGGCAGGGGCTAGCACAGATACGCAGTATTTT.

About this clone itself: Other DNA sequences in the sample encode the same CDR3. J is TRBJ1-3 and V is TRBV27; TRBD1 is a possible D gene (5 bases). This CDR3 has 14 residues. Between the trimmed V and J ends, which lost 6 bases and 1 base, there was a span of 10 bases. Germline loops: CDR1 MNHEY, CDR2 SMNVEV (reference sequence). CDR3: CASSLRGSGNTIYF. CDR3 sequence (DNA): TGTGCCAGCAGCCTGCGGGGGTCTGGAAACACCATATATTTT.